This entry features one T cell receptor beta chain sequence. Its antigen is not identified. Looked up from germline, CDR1 is SNHLY and CDR2 is FYNNEI. The CDR3 spans 11 residues. Profiled with immunoSEQ multiplex PCR; TCRdb holds only in-frame clones, not every one. The sample consists of over 10,000 clones, roughly nine tenths of them appearing once. The data are from a study of T cells in narcolepsy. Turning to the study itself: Healthy controls were enrolled alongside patients with narcolepsy type 1 or type 2. Notes on the study in general: Healthy controls reportedly lacked the autoreactive clonotypes serially found in patients' blood. No autoreactive T cell clone sequences appeared in some memory CD4+ repertoires. Autoreactive HCRT-specific and TRIB2-specific clonotypes were marked in same-patient CSF-versus-blood CD4+ comparisons.

This receptor was obtained from a human donor with narcolepsy. The chain employs TRBV2 and TRBJ2-4, with TRBD1 as a possible D gene (7 bases). Specimen: CD45RA- memory CD4+ T cells from PBMCs. CDR3 coding DNA: TGTGCGGGACAGACCGGGAGCATTCAGTACTTC. Amino acid sequence: CAGQTGSIQYF.